The 29 T cell receptor beta chains in this list originate from one sample, sequenced in a study of blood T cells in healthy people across ages. A second PCR, run for about 7 to 12 cycles, used a sample-barcoded 5' primer plus a J-beta primer mix. MiXCR, applied by TCRdb to the 5' RACE reads, yields one record per CDR3 protein. The data contain 1.2 million to 1.5 million distinct CDR3 sequences, about 40% of them singletons. Sequenced: blood. Receptors originate from a woman in her late teens or twenties in good health.

The V and J genes are TRBV6-5 and TRBJ2-1, with D perhaps TRBD2 (6 bases). Germline lookup yields CDR1 MNHEY and CDR2 SVGAGI. V was pared by 0 bases and J by 5 bases, with 11 bases between. This CDR3 is 15 amino acids long. CDR3 nucleotide sequence: TGTGCCAGCAGTTACTCGACTGGCGGGAACAATGAGCAGTTCTTC. Its protein is CASSYSTGGNNEQFF.

The rearrangement uses TRBV13 and TRBJ2-7; D might be TRBD2 (7 bases). The germline CDR1 and CDR2 sequences are PRHDT and FYEKMQ (reference sequence). CDR3 length equals 15 residues. Trimming took 5 bases from V and 5 from J, leaving 19 bases between them. Here the CDR3 DNA reads TGTGCCAGCAGCACCCACGGCGGGGGCGCAAACGAGCAGTACTTC. Its translation is CASSTHGGGANEQYF.

This clonotype showed up just once. V usage is TRBV7-2 and J usage is TRBJ2-7; the match to TRBD2 covers 7 bases. CDR3 length: 15 residues. The germline CDR1 and CDR2 sequences are SGHTA and FQGNSA. J gave up 2 bases and V 7 bases, and 11 bases lay outside the gene matches. The chain's CDR3 is CASTVSRSGAYEQYF. For the CDR3, the DNA is TGTGCCAGCACCGTCAGCCGAAGCGGGGCCTACGAGCAGTACTTC.

The V and J genes are TRBV6-5 and TRBJ2-2; 7 bases fit TRBD1. Germline CDR1 and CDR2: MNHEY and SVGAGI. This CDR3 region has 16 residues. The J segment lost 2 bases and the V segment lost 6 bases, leaving 9 bases of the junction unmatched. This CDR3 reads CASSPTGRTNTGELFF. The CDR3 DNA is TGTGCCAGCAGCCCGACAGGGCGGACCAACACCGGGGAGCTGTTTTTT.

This sequence joins TRBV2 and TRBJ2-5, with 9 bases fitting TRBD2. J was trimmed by 4 bases and V by 2 bases; bases with no gene match: 14. CDR1 is SNHLY, CDR2 FYNNEI, per germline. This CDR3 spans 18 amino acids. The CDR3 loop reads CASSEYSTGTSFVETQYF. CDR3 nucleotide sequence: TGTGCCAGCAGTGAATATTCGACCGGGACTAGCTTTGTAGAGACCCAGTACTTC.

This clonotype was recorded a few times. CDR3 in amino acids: CASRPKGTSGQETQYF. The CDR3 DNA reads as TGTGCCAGCAGGCCGAAGGGAACTAGCGGGCAAGAGACCCAGTACTTC. The V gene is TRBV27, the J gene TRBJ2-5, with 9 bases fitting TRBD2. There are 16 residues in the CDR3. CDR1 is MNHEY and CDR2 is SMNVEV in the germline V gene (reference sequence). J gave up 2 bases and V 6 bases, and 10 bases lay outside the gene matches.

This chain joins TRBV20-1 and TRBJ1-1, with D possibly matching TRBD1 (6 bases). V was clipped by 0 bases and J by 2 bases, with 13 bases between them. Germline CDR1 and CDR2: DFQATT and SNEGSKA (reference sequence). The CDR3 runs 15 residues. The CDR3 nucleotides are TGCAGTGCTAGAGATGGGGGGGCGATCAACACTGAAGCTTTCTTT. This encodes CSARDGGAINTEAFF.

The sample holds a few counts of this clonotype. This chain links TRBV20-1 with TRBJ1-2, with unresolved D. Per germline, CDR1 DFQATT and CDR2 SNEGSKA (reference sequence). V lost 0 bases to trimming and J lost 8 bases, with 7 bases between them. The CDR3 has 11 amino acids. In nucleotides, the CDR3 is TGCAGTGCTAGAGATTTCCCGGGCTACACCTTC. Protein: CSARDFPGYTF.

V and J are TRBV7-2 and TRBJ1-1; possible D gene TRBD1, 5 bases. From germline, CDR1 is SGHTA and CDR2 FQGNSA. The length of the CDR3 is 15 residues. Trimming pared 6 bases from V and 4 bases from J, leaving 18 bases between. CDR3 sequence (DNA): TGTGCCAGCAGTAGGGGACGGGGCCCCTTCACTGAAGCTTTCTTT. This encodes CASSRGRGPFTEAFF.

This clonotype was seen only a few times. V gene TRBV20-1 combines with J gene TRBJ2-7; 9 bases match TRBD1. V dropped 4 bases and J dropped 5; count of bases not matched to a gene: 21. The CDR3 covers 18 residues. CDR1 and CDR2 (germline): DFQATT, SNEGSKA (reference sequence). CDR3 nucleotides: TGCAGTGCTAAACAAATGCCACTAACTCCGGGACAGGGCAACGAGCAGTACTTC. It translates to CSAKQMPLTPGQGNEQYF.

This clonotype was seen repeatedly, ten times or more. The rearrangement joins TRBV12-5 to TRBJ1-2; D not certain. Germline V CDR1 and CDR2: LGHNT, FRNRAP. The CDR3 loop spans 13 amino acids. The V end lost 3 bases, the J end lost 6 bases, and 11 bases lay between the germline ends. CDR3 DNA sequence: TGTGCTAGTGGTTTCCGAGGAAAGAATGGCTACACCTTC. This encodes CASGFRGKNGYTF.

The chain combines TRBV20-1 with TRBJ2-1; 13 positions agree with TRBD2. J was trimmed by 7 bases and V by 0 bases; bases with no gene match: 6. The CDR3 loop spans 16 amino acids. Germline assignment: CDR1 DFQATT and CDR2 SNEGSKA (reference sequence). In DNA form, the CDR3 reads TGCAGTGCTAGAGAACTAGCGGGAGGGCCAAAGAATGAGCAGTTCTTC. This sequence encodes CSARELAGGPKNEQFF.

This clonotype has at least ten counts. This chain uses TRBV9 with TRBJ2-5; D is ambiguous. V lost 2 bases and J 0 bases, leaving 5 bases between the germline ends. Germline assignment: CDR1 SGDLS and CDR2 YYNGEE. This CDR3 spans 13 amino acids. This CDR3 reads CASSVDHQETQYF. The CDR3 DNA sequence: TGTGCCAGCAGCGTCGACCACCAAGAGACCCAGTACTTC.

The chain uses TRBV20-1 and TRBJ2-5; 8 nucleotides align to TRBD2. CDR1 DFQATT and CDR2 SNEGSKA come from the germline V gene (reference sequence). V lost 5 bases to trimming and J lost 2 bases; unmatched junction nucleotides: 7. There are 14 residues in the CDR3. CDR3 amino acids: CSADVPGGQETQYF. CDR3 nucleotide sequence: TGCAGTGCTGACGTACCGGGGGGGCAAGAGACCCAGTACTTC.

This clonotype was recorded many times. CDR3 nucleotide sequence: TGCGCCAGCAGCTTGGCGGGACTGGACTACAATGAGCAGTTCTTC. Its protein is CASSLAGLDYNEQFF. The V call is TRBV5-1, the J call TRBJ2-1; weak D call: TRBD2 (6 bases). The germline V gene has CDR1 SGHRS and CDR2 YFSETQ. Trimming cost V 0 bases and J 3 bases, with 10 bases left between them. This CDR3 spans 15 amino acids.

V and J are TRBV7-9 and TRBJ1-5; 8 bases fit TRBD1. Germline values: CDR1 SEHNR, CDR2 FQNEAQ (reference sequence). The CDR3 contains 15 residues. V lost 5 bases to trimming and J lost 7 bases; unmatched junction nucleotides: 10. In DNA, the CDR3 is TGTGCCAGCAGCCCGGACAGGGCGACGGGGCAGCCCCAGCATTTT. Residues: CASSPDRATGQPQHF.

J is TRBJ2-7 and V is TRBV7-8, with a possible D match to TRBD2 (5 bases). The germline V and J ends were trimmed by 8 bases and 0 bases, with 14 bases remaining between them. In germline, CDR1 is SGHVS, CDR2 FQNEAQ. The CDR3 sequence is 14 residues long. The CDR3 DNA follows: TGTGCCAGCGTACGGAGCGGCCTCTCCTACGAGCAGTACTTC. Encoded protein: CASVRSGLSYEQYF.

CDR3 DNA: TGTGCCAGCAGTTCCCGACTTTACGACAATGAGCAGTTCTTC. Amino acids: CASSSRLYDNEQFF. This chain links TRBV6-5 with TRBJ2-1, with D unclear. The V gene lost 4 bases and the J gene lost 5 bases, with 12 bases spanning the gap. From germline, CDR1 is MNHEY and CDR2 SVGAGI. The CDR3 contains 14 residues.

The chain uses TRBV12-5 and TRBJ2-2, with TRBD1 matching over 8 bases. CDR1 and CDR2 from the germline V gene are LGHNT and FRNRAP. The CDR3 is 16 residues long. Unmatched junction bases numbered 9, after V lost 1 base and J lost 8 bases. The chain's CDR3 is CASGLGKRQGTGELFF. The DNA of the CDR3 is TGTGCTAGTGGTTTGGGAAAGAGACAGGGGACGGGGGAGCTGTTTTTT.

This clonotype has a handful of counts. The chain joins TRBV2 to TRBJ1-2, with a possible D match to TRBD1 (6 bases). This CDR3 region has 15 residues. CDR1 and CDR2 (germline): SNHLY, FYNNEI. V lost 6 bases, J lost 0 bases, and 14 bases lay in between. The DNA for the CDR3 is TGTGCCAGCAGGGGAACCGACAGGACTAACTATGGCTACACCTTC. This encodes CASRGTDRTNYGYTF.

This chain connects TRBV6-2 or TRBV6-3 to TRBJ1-5; 10 bases are shared with TRBD1. The germline V gene encodes CDR1 MNHEY and CDR2 SVGEGT. This CDR3 comprises 18 residues. After removal of 6 bases from V and 2 bases from J, the junction contained 13 bases not matched to a gene. CDR3 DNA: TGTGCCAGCAGACATCCTTACTCAGGGACAGGGGGCAATCAGCCCCAGCATTTT. Amino acid sequence: CASRHPYSGTGGNQPQHF.

The gene calls are TRBV4-2 and TRBJ1-5; weak D call: TRBD1 (5 bases). The germline gives CDR1 LGHNA, CDR2 YNFKEQ. The germline V and J ends were trimmed by 1 base and 7 bases, with 11 bases remaining between them. This CDR3 is built from 14 residues. For the CDR3, the DNA is TGTGCCAGCAGCCAAGGGGCAGGGCCACAGCCCCAGCATTTT. As protein: CASSQGAGPQPQHF.

This sequence joins TRBV19 and TRBJ2-7; D may match TRBD1 or TRBD2 (5 bases each). Trimming removed 6 bases at V and 5 bases at J, with 14 bases between. The germline V gene has CDR1 LNHDA and CDR2 SQIVND (reference sequence). The CDR3 has 13 residues. The CDR3 nucleotides are TGTGCCAGTAGCCTGGGAGTGGGGGACGAGCAGTACTTC. It codes for CASSLGVGDEQYF.

This clonotype occurred many times. CDR3 residues: CASSPTPNEAKRPQHF. In DNA, the CDR3 is TGTGCCAGCAGTCCTACACCAAATGAGGCCAAGCGGCCCCAGCATTTT. V is TRBV12-3 or TRBV12-4 and J is TRBJ1-5; no reliable D call. CDR3 size: 16 residues. V gave up 5 bases and J gave up 9 bases, with 23 bases separating them.

V and J are TRBV7-2 and TRBJ2-3; the D gene is possibly TRBD2 (6 bases). CDR1 is SGHTA, CDR2 FQGNSA, per germline. This CDR3 has 15 residues. The V end lost 5 bases, the J end lost 0 bases, and 12 bases lay between the germline ends. This CDR3 is CASSLTRGSTDTQYF. DNA of the CDR3: TGTGCCAGCAGCCTGACTAGAGGGAGCACAGATACGCAGTATTTT.

This clonotype has a handful of counts. The chain joins TRBV7-9 to TRBJ2-1; TRBD1 or TRBD2 may be the D gene (5 bases each). The germline gives CDR1 SEHNR, CDR2 FQNEAQ (reference sequence). V was trimmed by 2 bases and J by 12 bases, leaving 11 bases between them. CDR3 length equals 12 residues. The CDR3: CASSLQGSGQFF. The CDR3 DNA follows: TGTGCCAGCAGCTTACAGGGCAGCGGGCAGTTCTTC. The entire variable domain, with the rest obtained from reference TRBV7-9 and TRBJ2-1, is as follows: DTGVSQNPRHKITKRGQNVTFRCDPISEHNRLYWYRQTLGQGPEFLTYFQNEAQLEKSRLLSDRFSAERPKGSFSTLEIQRTEQGDSAMYLCASSLQGSGQFFGPGTRLTVL.

Only a few counts were recorded for this clonotype. The chain combines TRBV7-9 with TRBJ1-2; no clear D gene. The germline CDR1 and CDR2 sequences are SEHNR and FQNEAQ (reference sequence). The CDR3 sequence is 14 residues long. Trimming took 5 bases from V and 4 from J, leaving 14 bases between them. The CDR3 nucleotides are TGTGCCAGCAGCCCGCGGTACTATCCCTATGGCTACACCTTC. It specifies CASSPRYYPYGYTF. The variable domain in full, completed from reference TRBV7-9 and TRBJ1-2, reads DTGVSQNPRHKITKRGQNVTFRCDPISEHNRLYWYRQTLGQGPEFLTYFQNEAQLEKSRLLSDRFSAERPKGSFSTLEIQRTEQGDSAMYLCASSPRYYPYGYTFGSGTRLTVV.

This chain uses TRBV10-3 with TRBJ1-6, with a weak D call TRBD1 (6 bases). The V end was cut by 0 bases, the J end by 0 bases, with 9 bases between. Germline loops: CDR1 ENHRY, CDR2 SYGVKD. The CDR3 length is 17 residues. CDR3 bases: TGTGCCATCAGTGAGTCCACAGGGAGCTCCTATAATTCACCCCTCCACTTT. Protein product: CAISESTGSSYNSPLHF.

V usage is TRBV11-2 and J usage is TRBJ1-2; 12 positions match TRBD1. The trim removed 5 bases at V and 8 bases at J, leaving 15 bases unmatched. Looked up from germline, CDR1 is SGHAT and CDR2 is FQNNGV. The CDR3 has 17 residues. CDR3: CASSLWGQGALGGGYTF. CDR3 nucleotides: TGTGCCAGCAGCCTTTGGGGACAGGGGGCGCTCGGGGGAGGCTACACCTTC.